This is a list of T cell receptor beta chains from one sample in a study of blood T cell repertoires in COVID-19. The method was immunoSEQ multiplex PCR; TCRdb's version includes in-frame clones alone and lacks a portion of them. The sample carries 300,000 to 450,000 clones, about 90% recorded once. The source material was PBMCs or T cells enriched from blood (not recorded which). The source of these receptors is a woman aged 25-40 years who had been exposed to COVID-19. CDR3s include the opening cysteine and the closing phenylalanine or tryptophan. A D gene is named only where the DNA matches it firmly. For some rows the clone size is stated as once, few or many, or as a class when expanded; others skip it.

d_call j_call v_call clone_size cdr3_aa cdr3_nt
TRBD1 TRBJ2-4 TRBV11-2 . CASSLRTGGYGNIQYF TGTGCCAGCAGCTTACGGACAGGGGGATACGGAAACATTCAGTACTTC
TRBD2 TRBJ2-7 TRBV10-3 few CAIKVASGTYEQYF TGTGCCATCAAGGTAGCTAGCGGAACCTACGAGCAGTACTTC
TRBD2 TRBJ2-1 TRBV2 . CASRKSGTSGRNEQFF TGTGCCAGCAGAAAATCCGGGACTAGCGGGAGGAATGAGCAGTTCTTC
. TRBJ1-2 TRBV6-5 . CASRKSTANYGYTF TGTGCCAGCAGGAAATCGACAGCGAACTATGGCTACACCTTC
. TRBJ1-1 TRBV7-9 . CASSWGFDTEAFF TGTGCCAGCAGCTGGGGCTTCGACACTGAAGCTTTCTTT
. TRBJ1-5 TRBV30 . CAWSNRERGFYQPQHF TGTGCCTGGAGCAACAGGGAGAGGGGGTTCTATCAGCCCCAGCATTTT
. TRBJ1-5 TRBV6-1 few CASSEREGSGNQPQHF TGTGCCAGCAGTGAAAGGGAGGGATCGGGCAATCAGCCCCAGCATTTT
TRBD1 TRBJ1-1 TRBV19 . CASSKRTGGRRLEAFF TGTGCCAGTAGCAAAAGGACAGGGGGGCGCCGCTTGGAAGCTTTCTTT
TRBD1 TRBJ1-4 TRBV30 . CAWRLRDRGANEKLFF TGTGCCTGGAGGCTCCGGGACAGGGGGGCTAATGAAAAACTGTTTTTT
TRBD2 TRBJ2-5 TRBV5-1 . CASSLAPSGDQETQYF TGCGCCAGCAGCTTGGCCCCTAGCGGCGACCAAGAGACCCAGTACTTC
TRBD1 TRBJ1-5 TRBV19 few CATTRAGGPSNQPQHF TGTGCCACCACTCGGGCAGGGGGCCCTTCCAATCAGCCCCAGCATTTT
. TRBJ1-1 TRBV7-3 . CASSVKGAGSTEAFF TGTGCCAGCAGCGTAAAAGGGGCAGGGTCCACTGAAGCTTTCTTT
TRBD2 TRBJ2-7 TRBV29-1 . CSVRDYAYEQYF TGCAGCGTCCGGGACTATGCCTACGAGCAGTACTTC
TRBD1 TRBJ2-7 TRBV11-1 . CASSLGGQYEQYF TGTGCCAGCAGCTTAGGGGGACAGTACGAGCAGTACTTC
TRBD1 TRBJ1-2 TRBV5-1 . CASSFGTGPNYGYTF TGCGCCAGCAGCTTCGGGACAGGTCCTAACTATGGCTACACCTTC
. TRBJ2-1 TRBV19 . CASRTDRSSYNEQFF TGTGCCAGCAGAACCGACCGGAGCTCCTACAATGAGCAGTTCTTC
. TRBJ2-1 TRBV27 . CASTKAAAGNEQFF TGTGCCAGCACCAAAGCGGCCGCCGGCAATGAGCAGTTCTTC
. TRBJ2-5 TRBV25-1 . CASSEFGLWETQYF TGTGCCAGCAGTGAATTCGGTCTCTGGGAGACCCAGTACTTC
. TRBJ2-7 TRBV6-5 . CASSYGPGLPYEQYF TGTGCCAGCAGTTACGGGCCAGGCTTACCCTACGAGCAGTACTTC
TRBD1 TRBJ1-2 TRBV9 . CASSVGRWTGANYGYTF TGTGCCAGCAGCGTAGGTCGATGGACAGGTGCGAACTATGGCTACACCTTC
TRBD2 TRBJ2-7 TRBV27 . CASSTSGTSYEQYF TGTGCCAGCAGTACAAGCGGGACGAGCTACGAGCAGTACTTC
TRBD1 TRBJ2-1 TRBV30 . CAWRTGPDEQFF TGTGCCTGGAGGACAGGGCCTGATGAGCAGTTCTTC
. TRBJ1-1 TRBV9 . CASSVELRGGTEAFF TGTGCCAGCAGCGTAGAGTTAAGGGGTGGCACTGAAGCTTTCTTT
. TRBJ2-1 TRBV3-1/TRBV3-2 once CASSQVWEAGSYNEQFF TGTGCCAGCAGCCAAGTGTGGGAGGCCGGCTCCTACAATGAGCAGTTCTTC
. TRBJ2-3 TRBV15 . CATSRGDSDYTDTQYF TGTGCCACCAGCAGAGGGGATAGCGACTACACAGATACGCAGTATTTT
. TRBJ2-3 TRBV27 . CASSLSSGRTDTQYF TGTGCCAGCAGTTTATCCAGCGGACGCACAGATACGCAGTATTTT
TRBD1 TRBJ2-2 TRBV27 few CASSQVRDSNTGELFF TGTGCCAGCAGTCAGGTCCGGGACAGCAATACCGGGGAGCTGTTTTTT
TRBD2 TRBJ2-7 TRBV7-8 many CASSLMWTSGSNPYEQYF TGTGCCAGCAGCTTAATGTGGACTAGCGGGAGTAACCCCTACGAGCAGTACTTC
TRBD1 TRBJ1-5 TRBV27 . CASSLEGGALQPQHF TGTGCCAGCAGTTTAGAAGGGGGCGCGCTTCAGCCCCAGCATTTT
. TRBJ2-5 TRBV7-6 . CASSRSQETQYF TGTGCCAGCAGTCGGTCCCAAGAGACCCAGTACTTC
TRBD1 TRBJ1-5 TRBV6-5 . CASSDRGTGDQPQHF TGTGCCAGCAGCGACCGAGGGACAGGGGATCAGCCCCAGCATTTT
. TRBJ2-7 TRBV2 . CASSDLGAGYEQYF TGTGCCAGCAGTGATTTGGGGGCGGGTTACGAGCAGTACTTC
TRBD1 TRBJ1-6 TRBV27 . CASSLSTGGYHSPLHF TGTGCCAGCAGTTTATCGACAGGGGGCTATCATTCACCCCTCCACTTT
TRBD2 TRBJ2-1 TRBV6-4 once CASSDRAGASNEQFF TGTGCCAGCAGTGACCGGGCGGGAGCGAGCAATGAGCAGTTCTTC
. TRBJ2-1 TRBV6-5 once CASSYSAGSDEQFF TGTGCCAGCAGTTACTCGGCGGGTTCTGATGAGCAGTTCTTC
TRBD1 TRBJ1-5 TRBV23-1 . CASSHDRGWDQPQHF TGCGCCAGCAGTCATGACAGGGGATGGGATCAGCCCCAGCATTTT
. TRBJ1-6 TRBV10-3 . CAITETSGKNSPLHF TGTGCCATCACCGAAACCTCGGGGAAAAATTCACCCCTCCACTTT
TRBD1 TRBJ1-3 TRBV9 . CASSVLGDRPHF TGTGCCAGCAGCGTATTGGGGGACAGGCCTCATTTT
. TRBJ1-2 TRBV20-1 . CSASSLGGYGYTF TGCAGTGCTAGTTCCCTCGGTGGCTATGGCTACACCTTC
. TRBJ1-1 TRBV7-9 . CASSPGHREAFF TGTGCCAGCAGCCCTGGACACCGAGAAGCTTTCTTT
. TRBJ2-5 TRBV28 . CASSLDETDTTTETQYF TGTGCCAGCAGTTTAGACGAGACGGACACTACTACGGAGACCCAGTACTTC
TRBD1 TRBJ2-3 TRBV5-6 . CASSLGTGGIDTQYF TGTGCCAGCAGCTTAGGGACAGGGGGAATAGATACGCAGTATTTT
TRBD1 TRBJ2-7 TRBV27 few CASSRDRGAYEQYF TGTGCCAGCAGTAGGGACAGGGGAGCCTACGAGCAGTACTTC
TRBD1 TRBJ1-2 TRBV19 . CASNGQGNYGYTF TGTGCCAGTAATGGACAGGGTAACTATGGCTACACCTTC
TRBD1 TRBJ2-1 TRBV29-1 . CSVEDTGGTEQFF TGCAGCGTTGAAGACACAGGGGGCACTGAGCAGTTCTTC
. TRBJ1-2 TRBV27 . CASSESQGLLRGYTF TGTGCCAGCAGTGAATCCCAGGGTCTCCTTAGAGGCTACACCTTC
. TRBJ1-1 TRBV9 . CASSVESQGHNTEAFF TGTGCCAGCAGCGTAGAATCTCAGGGCCATAACACTGAAGCTTTCTTT
. TRBJ2-2 TRBV28 . CASSLKVGTGELFF TGTGCCAGCAGTTTAAAGGTCGGGACCGGGGAGCTGTTTTTT
TRBD2 TRBJ2-7 TRBV19 few CASSMAHGRDYPYEQYF TGTGCCAGTAGTATGGCCCACGGGAGGGACTACCCCTACGAGCAGTACTTC
TRBD2 TRBJ2-7 TRBV7-2 once CASSLAGTSSYEQYF TGTGCCAGCAGCTTAGCCGGGACTAGCTCCTACGAGCAGTACTTC
TRBD2 TRBJ2-7 TRBV28 . CASSSIAGALSYEQYF TGTGCCAGCAGTTCTATAGCGGGAGCCTTGTCCTACGAGCAGTACTTC
TRBD1 TRBJ1-3 TRBV6-6 . CASSPPGEGANGNTIYF TGTGCCAGCAGTCCACCCGGTGAGGGGGCTAATGGAAACACCATATATTTT
. TRBJ2-1 TRBV7-3 . CASSPNGGAKNEQFF TGTGCCAGCAGCCCAAATGGGGGGGCGAAGAATGAGCAGTTCTTC
. TRBJ1-4 TRBV19 . CASNNHKNEKLFF TGTGCCAGTAACAATCACAAGAATGAAAAACTGTTTTTT
. TRBJ2-7 TRBV6-5 . CASSYEVSYEQYF TGTGCCAGCAGTTACGAGGTCTCATACGAGCAGTACTTC
TRBD1 TRBJ1-4 TRBV28 once CASSSLGTDMEKLFF TGTGCCAGCAGTTCTCTCGGGACAGATATGGAAAAACTGTTTTTT
. TRBJ1-3 TRBV10-3 . CATQDSRISGNTIYF TGTGCCACCCAGGACAGCCGGATCTCTGGAAACACCATATATTTT
. TRBJ2-1 TRBV7-8 . CASSFGAWSSYNEQFF TGTGCCAGCAGCTTTGGGGCCTGGAGCTCCTACAATGAGCAGTTCTTC
TRBD2 TRBJ2-5 TRBV3-1/TRBV3-2 . CASRGLAGGGQETQYF TGTGCCAGCAGGGGACTAGCGGGAGGGGGGCAAGAGACCCAGTACTTC
TRBD1 TRBJ1-3 TRBV15 . CATSRTRTGGNTIYF TGTGCCACCAGCAGAACCAGGACAGGAGGAAACACCATATATTTT